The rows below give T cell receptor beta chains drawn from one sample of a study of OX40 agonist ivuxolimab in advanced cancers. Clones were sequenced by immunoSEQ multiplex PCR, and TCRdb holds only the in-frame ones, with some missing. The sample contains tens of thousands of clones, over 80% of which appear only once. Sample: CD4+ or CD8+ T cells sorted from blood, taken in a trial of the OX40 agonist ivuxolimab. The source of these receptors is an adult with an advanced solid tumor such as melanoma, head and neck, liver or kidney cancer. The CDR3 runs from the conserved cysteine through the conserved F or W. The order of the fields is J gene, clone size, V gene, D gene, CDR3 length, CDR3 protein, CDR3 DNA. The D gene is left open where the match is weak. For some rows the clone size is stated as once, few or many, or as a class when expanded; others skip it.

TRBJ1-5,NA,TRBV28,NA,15,CASSLAGKNNQPQHF,TGTGCCAGCAGTTTAGCGGGGAAGAACAATCAGCCCCAGCATTTT
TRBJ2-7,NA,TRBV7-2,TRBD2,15,CASQPLAEGRGEQYF,TGTGCCAGCCAACCTTTAGCGGAGGGGAGGGGCGAGCAGTACTTC
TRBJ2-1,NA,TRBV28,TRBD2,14,CASRPSGSYNEQFF,TGTGCCAGCCGCCCTAGCGGGAGTTACAATGAGCAGTTCTTC
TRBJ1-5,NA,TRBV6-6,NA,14,CASTRGPTAQPQHF,TGTGCCAGCACCAGGGGCCCTACGGCTCAGCCCCAGCATTTT
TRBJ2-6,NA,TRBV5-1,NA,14,CASSLVSGANVLTF,TGCGCCAGCAGCTTGGTTTCTGGGGCCAACGTCCTGACTTTC
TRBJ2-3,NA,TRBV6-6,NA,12,CASSPSEDTQYF,TGTGCCAGCAGCCCTAGCGAAGATACGCAGTATTTT
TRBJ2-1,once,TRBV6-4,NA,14,CASSEEGNDNEQFF,TGTGCCAGCAGTGAGGAGGGGAATGACAATGAGCAGTTCTTC
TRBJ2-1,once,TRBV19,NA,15,CATTASYGRYNEQFF,TGTGCCACCACGGCCTCCTACGGGCGATACAATGAGCAGTTCTTC
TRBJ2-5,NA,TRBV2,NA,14,CASSVQGVGETQYF,TGTGCCAGCAGTGTCCAGGGTGTAGGAGAGACCCAGTACTTC
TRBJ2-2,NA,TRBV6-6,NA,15,CASSLGGVNTGELFF,TGTGCCAGCAGTTTAGGTGGGGTTAACACCGGGGAGCTGTTTTTT
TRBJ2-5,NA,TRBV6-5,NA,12,CARGKRVETQYF,TGTGCCAGGGGGAAGCGCGTGGAGACCCAGTACTTC
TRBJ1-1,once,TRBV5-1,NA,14,CASRFGGMNTEAFF,TGCGCCAGCAGATTCGGGGGTATGAACACTGAAGCTTTCTTT
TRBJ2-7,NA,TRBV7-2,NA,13,CASSLGANVEQYF,TGTGCCAGCAGCCTAGGGGCCAACGTCGAGCAGTACTTC
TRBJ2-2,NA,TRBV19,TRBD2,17,CASSIILAGPVNGELFF,TGTGCCAGTAGTATAATATTAGCGGGACCCGTTAACGGGGAGCTGTTTTTT
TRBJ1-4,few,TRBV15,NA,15,CATSPRTATNEKLFF,TGTGCCACCAGCCCGCGGACAGCAACTAATGAAAAACTGTTTTTT
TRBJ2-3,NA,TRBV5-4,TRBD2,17,CASSLVVSGFSTDTQYF,TGTGCCAGCAGCTTGGTAGTTAGCGGGTTCAGCACAGATACGCAGTATTTT
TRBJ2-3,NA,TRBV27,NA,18,CASKVYPALGGSTDTQYF,TGTGCCAGCAAGGTGTATCCTGCATTGGGGGGTAGCACAGATACGCAGTATTTT
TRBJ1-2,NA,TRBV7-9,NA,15,CASSLAPGPTEGYTF,TGTGCCAGCAGCTTAGCCCCGGGACCTACAGAGGGCTACACCTTC
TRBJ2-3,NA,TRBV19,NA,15,CASSPERSYTDTQYF,TGTGCCAGTAGCCCCGAACGTTCTTACACAGATACGCAGTATTTT
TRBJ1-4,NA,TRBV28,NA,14,CASSLDSTNEKLFF,TGTGCCAGCAGTCTGGACAGCACAAATGAAAAACTGTTTTTT
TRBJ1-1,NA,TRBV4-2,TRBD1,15,CASSLKGGGVTEAFF,TGTGCCAGCAGCCTCAAAGGGGGCGGAGTCACTGAAGCTTTCTTT
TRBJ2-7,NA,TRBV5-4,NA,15,CASSLGGSEWAEQYF,TGTGCCAGCAGCTTGGGGGGTAGCGAGTGGGCCGAGCAGTACTTC
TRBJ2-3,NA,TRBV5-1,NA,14,CASSLGTVTDTQYF,TGCGCCAGCAGCTTGGGAACAGTCACAGATACGCAGTATTTT
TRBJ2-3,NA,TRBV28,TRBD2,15,CAASNREGLADTQYF,TGTGCCGCTTCGAATCGGGAGGGCCTCGCAGATACGCAGTATTTT
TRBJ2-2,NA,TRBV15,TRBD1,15,CATSNRGRGTGELFF,TGTGCCACCAGTAACAGGGGGCGAGGGACCGGGGAGCTGTTTTTT
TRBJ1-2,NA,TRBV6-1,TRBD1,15,CASRAGQGAGYGYTF,TGTGCCAGCAGGGCGGGACAGGGGGCGGGTTATGGCTACACCTTC
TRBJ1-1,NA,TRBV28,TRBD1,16,CASSLTRYRGLNEAFF,TGTGCCAGCAGTTTAACTAGGTACAGGGGGCTGAATGAAGCTTTCTTT
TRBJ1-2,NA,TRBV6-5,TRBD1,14,CASRRGTGNYGYTF,TGTGCCAGCAGACGCGGGACAGGGAACTATGGCTACACCTTC
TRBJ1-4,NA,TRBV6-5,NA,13,CASRDSGGEKLFF,TGTGCCAGCAGAGACTCTGGGGGGGAAAAACTGTTTTTT
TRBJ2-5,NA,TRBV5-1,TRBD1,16,CASSLTTGVVQETQYF,TGCGCCAGCAGCTTAACGACAGGGGTAGTCCAAGAGACCCAGTACTTC
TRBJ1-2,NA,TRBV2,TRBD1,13,CASSAGTGGGYTF,TGTGCCAGCAGCGCAGGGACAGGTGGCGGCTACACCTTC
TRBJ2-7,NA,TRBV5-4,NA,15,CASSSPGRTSYEQYF,TGTGCCAGCAGTTCCCCGGGACGTACCTCCTACGAGCAGTACTTC
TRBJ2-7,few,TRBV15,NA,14,CATSRVGGNYEQYF,TGTGCCACCAGCAGAGTAGGGGGAAACTACGAGCAGTACTTC
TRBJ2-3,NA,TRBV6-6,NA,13,CASDGHITDTQYF,TGTGCCAGCGACGGACACATCACAGATACGCAGTATTTT
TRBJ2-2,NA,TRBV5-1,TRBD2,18,CASSLVPSGAIGAGELFF,TGCGCCAGCAGCTTGGTGCCTAGCGGGGCCATCGGGGCCGGGGAGCTGTTTTTT
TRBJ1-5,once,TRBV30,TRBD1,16,CAWIGQGGTSNQPQHF,TGTGCCTGGATTGGACAGGGTGGTACTAGCAATCAGCCCCAGCATTTT
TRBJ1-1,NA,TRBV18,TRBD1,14,CASSRETGGTEAFF,TGTGCCAGCTCACGGGAGACAGGGGGCACTGAAGCTTTCTTT
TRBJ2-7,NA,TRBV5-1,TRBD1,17,CASSQGGATGGFFKQYF,TGCGCCAGCAGCCAGGGTGGGGCGACAGGGGGCTTCTTTAAGCAGTACTTC
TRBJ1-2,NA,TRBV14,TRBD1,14,CASSQGGQNYGYTF,TGTGCCAGCAGCCAAGGGGGACAGAACTATGGCTACACCTTC
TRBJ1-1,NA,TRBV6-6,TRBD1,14,CASLDRGTNTEAFF,TGTGCCAGCCTGGACAGGGGGACGAACACTGAAGCTTTCTTT
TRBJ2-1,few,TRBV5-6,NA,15,CASSRWASLGNEQFF,TGTGCCAGCAGCCGGTGGGCCTCCCTCGGTAATGAGCAGTTCTTC
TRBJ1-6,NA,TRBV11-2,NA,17,CASSLGDWDNYNSPLHF,TGTGCCAGCAGCTTAGGGGACTGGGACAACTATAATTCACCCCTCCACTTT
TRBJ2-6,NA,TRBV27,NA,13,CASSRPGANVLTF,TGTGCCAGCAGTCGACCTGGGGCCAACGTCCTGACTTTC
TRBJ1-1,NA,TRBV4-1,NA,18,CASSHKFQGITLNTEAFF,TGCGCCAGCAGCCATAAGTTTCAGGGTATTACCTTGAACACTGAAGCTTTCTTT
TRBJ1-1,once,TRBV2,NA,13,CASSERGAAEAFF,TGTGCCAGCAGTGAAAGAGGGGCGGCTGAAGCTTTCTTT
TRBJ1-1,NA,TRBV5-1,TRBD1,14,CASSLGQGGTEAFF,TGCGCCAGCAGCTTGGGACAGGGAGGAACTGAAGCTTTCTTT
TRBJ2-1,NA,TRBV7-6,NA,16,CASSPDRQNSYNEQFF,TGTGCCAGCAGCCCCGACAGGCAAAACTCCTACAATGAGCAGTTCTTC
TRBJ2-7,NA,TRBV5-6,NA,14,CASSSRLSSYEQYF,TGTGCCAGCAGTTCCAGACTTTCCTCGTACGAGCAGTACTTC
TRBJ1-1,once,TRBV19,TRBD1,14,CASSPQTGGTEAFF,TGTGCCAGTAGTCCCCAGACAGGGGGCACTGAAGCTTTCTTT
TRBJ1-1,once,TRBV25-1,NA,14,CASSDSGGNTEAFF,TGTGCCAGCAGTGATTCGGGTGGGAACACTGAAGCTTTCTTT
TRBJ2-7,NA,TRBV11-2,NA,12,CASSFKGIEQYF,TGTGCCAGCAGCTTCAAGGGTATCGAGCAGTACTTC
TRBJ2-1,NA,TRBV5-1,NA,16,CASSRWAGSSYNEQFF,TGCGCCAGCAGCCGCTGGGCGGGGAGCTCCTACAATGAGCAGTTCTTC
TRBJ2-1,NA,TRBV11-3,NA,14,CASSRRRSDNEQFF,TGTGCCAGCAGCCGCAGGCGGTCCGACAATGAGCAGTTCTTC
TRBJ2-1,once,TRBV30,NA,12,CAWSPSYNEQFF,TGTGCCTGGAGTCCGTCTTACAATGAGCAGTTCTTC
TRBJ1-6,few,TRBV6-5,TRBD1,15,CASSHGDRNNSPLHF,TGTGCCAGCAGTCACGGGGACAGAAATAATTCACCCCTCCACTTT
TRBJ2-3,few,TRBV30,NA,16,CAWRTRLVPSTDTQYF,TGTGCCTGGAGAACTCGACTAGTTCCAAGCACAGATACGCAGTATTTT
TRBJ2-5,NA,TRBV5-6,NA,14,CASSLGPGTETQYF,TGTGCCAGCAGCCTCGGCCCAGGGACGGAGACCCAGTACTTC